This T cell receptor (beta chain) was sequenced for a study of neurological immune-mediated disorders. Germline CDR1 LGHNA, CDR2 YNFKEQ. The CDR3 covers 17 residues. V lost 4 bases to trimming and J lost 0 bases; unmatched junction nucleotides: 9. Study-level results: Neither clinical nor MRI features were found to be associated with the multiple sclerosis repertoire cluster. Because no CDR3 amino acid sequences were shared across subjects by expanded clones, private repertoires were suggested in all groups. Falling below healthy controls, multiple sclerosis showed the least TCR clonal expansion, while HTLV-1-associated myelopathy showed the most.

This clonotype has at least ten counts. Antigen unknown. Every sequencing run drew on 15-18 subjects and yielded over 200 million TCR-beta sequences. TCRdb re-analysed the 5' RACE reads in MiXCR, keeping a single row per CDR3 protein. The sample has roughly 75,000 distinct CDR3 sequences, approximately 2.4% seen once. Sequences were obtained from PBMCs. This sequence joins TRBV4-2 and TRBJ2-1; the match to TRBD2 covers 7 bases. The clonotype was recovered from a young woman with multiple sclerosis. The CDR3 DNA reads as TGTGCCAGCAGCCGACGCCCGGGGGGTAGCTCCTACAATGAGCAGTTCTTC. Residues: CASSRRPGGSSYNEQFF.